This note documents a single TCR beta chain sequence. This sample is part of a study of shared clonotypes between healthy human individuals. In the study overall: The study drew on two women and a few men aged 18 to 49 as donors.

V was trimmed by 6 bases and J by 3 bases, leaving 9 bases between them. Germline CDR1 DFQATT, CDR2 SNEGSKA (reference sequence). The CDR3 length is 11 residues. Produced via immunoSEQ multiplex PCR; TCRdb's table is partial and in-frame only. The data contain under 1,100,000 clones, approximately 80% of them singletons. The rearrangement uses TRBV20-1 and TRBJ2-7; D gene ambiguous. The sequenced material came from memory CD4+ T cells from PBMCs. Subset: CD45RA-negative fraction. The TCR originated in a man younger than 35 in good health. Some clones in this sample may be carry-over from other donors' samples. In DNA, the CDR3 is TGCAGTGCGACGACGGACTACGAGCAGTACTTC. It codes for CSATTDYEQYF.